These 24 T cell receptor beta chains were sequenced from one sample in a study of patients and donors after allogeneic stem cell transplantation. TCRdb re-called the RT-PCR reads through MiXCR, storing one row per CDR3 protein. The profile covers approximately 200,000 distinct CDR3 sequences, with 35% to 50% appearing a single time and about 35% taken by the ten largest. The sequenced sample was blood, either unsorted or a sorted T cell fraction (not recorded which). The receptors stem from a human donor who was either an allogeneic HSCT recipient or a stem cell or donor lymphocyte infusion donor (not recorded which). It is not recorded whose cells these are; they may come from a transplant donor.

This sequence joins TRBV12-3 or TRBV12-4 and TRBJ2-7; D is possibly TRBD2 (5 bases). The CDR3 contains 11 residues. The V and J ends lost 5 bases and 9 bases respectively, with 11 bases between them. The CDR3 DNA follows: TGTGCCAGCAGTACCGGACTTGGGCAGTACTTC. Amino acids: CASSTGLGQYF.

The sample holds a few counts of this clonotype. This chain connects TRBV20-1 to TRBJ1-1, with a tentative D call TRBD1 (5 bases). The CDR3 loop spans 10 amino acids. Germline values: CDR1 DFQATT, CDR2 SNEGSKA (reference sequence). Trimming removed 7 bases from V and 4 bases from J, with 7 bases in between. The CDR3 reads CSDGATEAFF. As DNA, the CDR3 is TGCAGTGATGGGGCCACTGAAGCTTTCTTT.

Remarks on this clonotype: The CDR3 does not close with the conserved phenylalanine or tryptophan, likely indicating a read error. This chain uses TRBV20-1 with TRBJ2-7; 12 nucleotides align to TRBD2. Germline lookup yields CDR1 DFQATT and CDR2 SNEGSKA (reference sequence). This CDR3 region has 14 residues. The V gene end was trimmed by 6 bases and the J gene end by 4 bases; junction bases not matched to a gene: 7. CDR3 region: CSAGRLAGGYEQYS. In DNA form, the CDR3 reads TGCAGTGCCGGGAGGCTAGCGGGAGGGTACGAGCAGTACTCC.

This chain uses TRBV29-1 with TRBJ1-3; no clear D gene. The V gene's germline CDR1 is SQVTM and CDR2 ANQGSEA. The CDR3 consists of 11 residues. V shed 7 bases and J shed 4 bases, with 8 bases lying between them. DNA of the CDR3: TGCAGCGGAGAGTGGGGAAACACCATATATTTT. This encodes CSGEWGNTIYF.

The chain has TRBV27 and TRBJ2-7; possibly TRBD2 for D (6 bases). Trimming left V 5 bases short and J 5 bases short, with 19 bases between. The CDR3 contains 15 residues. Germline CDR1 MNHEY, CDR2 SMNVEV (reference sequence). CDR3 loop: CASSSLGQGGNEQYF. In nucleotides, the CDR3 is TGTGCCAGCAGTAGTCTGGGGCAGGGAGGAAACGAGCAGTACTTC.

The J gene is TRBJ2-3, the V gene TRBV7-3, with 11 bases that match TRBD2. Unmatched junction bases numbered 5, after V lost 5 bases and J lost 4 bases. Germline V gene lookup returns CDR1 SGHTA and CDR2 FQGTGA. The CDR3 has 15 residues. The CDR3 region has the DNA TGTGCCAGCAGCATTGGGACTAGCGGCGCAGATACGCAGTATTTT. Translation: CASSIGTSGADTQYF.

This clonotype has more than one count but fewer than ten. This chain uses TRBV29-1 with TRBJ2-1, with D unresolved. This CDR3 region has 15 residues. V was pared by 4 bases and J by 6 bases, with 19 bases between. Germline assignment: CDR1 SQVTM and CDR2 ANQGSEA. CDR3 DNA sequence: TGCAGCGTTGCAGTCGCAACTCAACGTCGCAATGAGCAGTTCTTC. Translated, it gives CSVAVATQRRNEQFF.

CDR3 DNA sequence: TGCAGCGTATACAGGGGGCTGGCCACCGGGGAGCTGTTTTTT. Its protein is CSVYRGLATGELFF. This chain connects TRBV29-1 to TRBJ2-2; the match to TRBD1 covers 9 bases. The CDR3 has 14 residues. Unmatched junction bases numbered 6, after V lost 6 bases and J lost 4 bases. Germline V lookup: CDR1 SQVTM, CDR2 ANQGSEA.

V is TRBV12-3 or TRBV12-4 and J is TRBJ1-3, with a possible D match to TRBD1 (5 bases). This CDR3 has 14 residues. Trimming pared 3 bases from V and 1 base from J, leaving 7 bases between. CDR3 sequence (DNA): TGTGCCAGCAGTTTCCCAGGGTCTGGAAACACCATATATTTT. Translated, it gives CASSFPGSGNTIYF.

This chain links TRBV27 with TRBJ1-2; TRBD1 is a possible D gene (5 bases). Between the trimmed V and J ends, which lost 11 bases and 8 bases, there was a span of 15 bases. Germline V CDR1 and CDR2: MNHEY, SMNVEV (reference sequence). The CDR3 is made up of 11 amino acids. The CDR3 sequence: CARPRGDGYTF. The CDR3 nucleotides read TGTGCCCGCCCACGGGGGGACGGCTACACCTTC.

Only a few counts were recorded for this clonotype. The chain is built from TRBV6-6 and TRBJ1-1; D not certain. V was clipped by 6 bases and J by 0 bases, with 8 bases between them. This CDR3 is 13 amino acids long. Germline V gene data show CDR1 as MNHNY and CDR2 as SVGAGI (reference sequence). Here the CDR3 reads CASRLDMNTEAFF. DNA for the CDR3: TGTGCCAGCAGGCTAGATATGAACACTGAAGCTTTCTTT.

The J gene is TRBJ2-1, the V gene TRBV3-1; weak D call: TRBD1 (5 bases). The CDR3 sequence is 16 residues long. The V gene lost 0 bases and the J gene lost 3 bases, with 12 bases spanning the gap. Germline assignment: CDR1 LGHDT and CDR2 YNNKEL (reference sequence). For the CDR3, the DNA is TGTGCCAGCAGCCAAGATCGGCAGGGAAACTACAATGAGCAGTTCTTC. Its translation is CASSQDRQGNYNEQFF.

The V gene is TRBV28, the J gene TRBJ1-1; D might be TRBD1 (5 bases). Between the trimmed V and J ends, which lost 5 bases and 0 bases, there was a span of 16 bases. Germline V gene data show CDR1 as MDHEN and CDR2 as SYDVKM. CDR3 length equals 16 residues. CDR3 residues: CASSMPWTPMNTEAFF. CDR3 sequence (DNA): TGTGCCAGCAGTATGCCTTGGACACCTATGAACACTGAAGCTTTCTTT.

In this sample, this clonotype turned up a few times. The V gene is TRBV6-5, the J gene TRBJ1-1; D call uncertain. CDR1 and CDR2 (germline): MNHEY, SVGAGI. This CDR3 spans 14 amino acids. V lost 6 bases to trimming and J lost 1 base, with 12 bases between them. The CDR3 DNA is TGTGCCAGCAGCTATGGTGCGGGGAACACTGAAGCTTTCTTT. It translates to CASSYGAGNTEAFF.

The table lists this clonotype with a few counts. V is TRBV12-3 or TRBV12-4 and J is TRBJ1-5; D call uncertain. The CDR3 totals 15 residues. Trimming cost V 4 bases and J 2 bases, with 12 bases left between them. CDR3 in DNA: TGTGCCAGCAGTTGGGGTGGGGAGGGCAATCAGCCCCAGCATTTT. This encodes CASSWGGEGNQPQHF.

V is TRBV20-1 and J is TRBJ2-1; 8 bases fit TRBD2. CDR1 and CDR2 from the germline V gene are DFQATT and SNEGSKA (reference sequence). The CDR3 runs 14 residues. V was clipped by 5 bases and J by 4 bases; unmatched bases: 7. CDR3 DNA: TGCAGTGCTGCTCTTGTAGCGGGGTACAATGAGCAGTTCTTC. Encoded protein: CSAALVAGYNEQFF.

This clonotype has just a few counts. The chain uses TRBV28 and TRBJ2-4, with TRBD2 matching 8 bases. V shed 5 bases, J shed 8 bases, and the junction held 5 bases outside the gene matches. This CDR3 has 13 residues. Germline values: CDR1 MDHEN, CDR2 SYDVKM. In nucleotides, the CDR3 is TGTGCCAGCAGTCGGACTAGCTGGGACATTCAGTACTTC. It yields the protein CASSRTSWDIQYF.

The chain employs TRBV28 and TRBJ2-2; the match to TRBD2 covers 9 bases. Germline assignment: CDR1 MDHEN and CDR2 SYDVKM. There are 17 residues in the CDR3. Unmatched junction bases numbered 4, after V lost 1 base and J lost 1 base. This CDR3 reads CASSLYYSGRNTGELFF. In DNA, the CDR3 is TGTGCCAGCAGTTTATACTATAGCGGGAGGAACACCGGGGAGCTGTTTTTT.

The chain has TRBV28 and TRBJ1-2; D is ambiguous. The CDR3 length is 13 residues. Germline V gives CDR1 MDHEN, CDR2 SYDVKM. V lost 3 bases, J lost 5 bases, and 10 bases lay in between. The CDR3 region has the DNA TGTGCCAGCAGTTTCCCTCACACGTATGGCTACACCTTC. It encodes CASSFPHTYGYTF.

J is TRBJ2-3 and V is TRBV28; perhaps D is TRBD1 or TRBD2 (5 bases each). V was pared by 0 bases and J by 2 bases, with 18 bases between. CDR3 length: 18 residues. The germline V gene has CDR1 MDHEN and CDR2 SYDVKM. CDR3 bases: TGTGCCAGCAGTTTATGGTGGGCGGCCGGGGCGTCCACAGATACGCAGTATTTT. It specifies CASSLWWAAGASTDTQYF. Looking up the rest from reference TRBV28 and TRBJ2-3 gives the full variable domain: DVKVTQSSRYLVKRTGEKVFLECVQDMDHENMFWYRQDPGLGLRLIYFSYDVKMKEKGDIPEGYSVSREKKERFSLILESASTNQTSMYLCASSLWWAAGASTDTQYFGPGTRLTVL.

The rearrangement links TRBV12-3 or TRBV12-4 to TRBJ2-1; TRBD2 aligns across 7 bases. This CDR3 spans 13 amino acids. Trimming removed 9 bases from V and 5 bases from J; junction bases left unmatched: 7. The CDR3 DNA sequence: TGTGCCAGTCCTAGCGGCGCTAACAATGAGCAGTTCTTC. Its translation: CASPSGANNEQFF.

The rearrangement links TRBV6-5 to TRBJ1-6, with 8 bases lining up with TRBD1. Per germline, CDR1 MNHEY and CDR2 SVGAGI. J gave up 11 bases and V 6 bases, and 12 bases lay outside the gene matches. This CDR3 is built from 15 residues. CDR3 region: CASRLNRGADPPLHF. In nucleotides, the CDR3 is TGTGCCAGCAGGTTAAACAGGGGGGCTGACCCACCCCTCCACTTT.

Here the CDR3 DNA reads TGTGCCAGCACCCATAGGGGAGCGGGAGGCCACAATGAGCAGTTCTTC. Its translation: CASTHRGAGGHNEQFF. The chain couples TRBV7-9 to TRBJ2-1; TRBD2 matches at 9 bases. Germline assignment: CDR1 SEHNR and CDR2 FQNEAQ (reference sequence). V lost 7 bases to trimming and J lost 5 bases; unmatched junction nucleotides: 12. This CDR3 is 16 amino acids long. Variable domain in full (rest from reference TRBV7-9 and TRBJ2-1): DTGVSQNPRHKITKRGQNVTFRCDPISEHNRLYWYRQTLGQGPEFLTYFQNEAQLEKSRLLSDRFSAERPKGSFSTLEIQRTEQGDSAMYLCASTHRGAGGHNEQFFGPGTRLTVL.

The genes are TRBV7-9 and TRBJ2-1; 9 bases line up with TRBD2. The junction had 0 bases not matched to a gene; V was cut back by 1 base and J by 5 bases. CDR1 and CDR2 from the germline V gene are SEHNR and FQNEAQ (reference sequence). The CDR3 loop spans 14 amino acids. CDR3 amino acids: CASSLVAGDNEQFF. DNA for the CDR3: TGTGCCAGCAGCTTAGTAGCGGGGGACAATGAGCAGTTCTTC.